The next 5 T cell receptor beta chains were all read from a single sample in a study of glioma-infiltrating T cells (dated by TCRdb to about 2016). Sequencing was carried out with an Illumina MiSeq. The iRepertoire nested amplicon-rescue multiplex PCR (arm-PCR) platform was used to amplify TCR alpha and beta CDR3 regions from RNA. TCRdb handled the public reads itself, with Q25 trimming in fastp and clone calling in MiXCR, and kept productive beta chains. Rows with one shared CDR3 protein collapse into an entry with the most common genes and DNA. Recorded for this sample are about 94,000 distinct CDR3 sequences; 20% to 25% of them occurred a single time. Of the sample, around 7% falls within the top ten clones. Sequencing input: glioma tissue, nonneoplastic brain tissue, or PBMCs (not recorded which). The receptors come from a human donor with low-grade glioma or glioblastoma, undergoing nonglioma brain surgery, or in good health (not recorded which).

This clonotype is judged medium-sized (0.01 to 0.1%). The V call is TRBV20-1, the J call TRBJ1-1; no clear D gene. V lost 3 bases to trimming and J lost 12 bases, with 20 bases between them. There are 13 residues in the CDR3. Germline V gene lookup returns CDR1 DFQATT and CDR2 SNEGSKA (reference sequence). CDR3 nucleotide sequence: TGCAGTGCTAGTCCTACAGACGGACGGACGACTTTCTTT. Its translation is CSASPTDGRTTFF.

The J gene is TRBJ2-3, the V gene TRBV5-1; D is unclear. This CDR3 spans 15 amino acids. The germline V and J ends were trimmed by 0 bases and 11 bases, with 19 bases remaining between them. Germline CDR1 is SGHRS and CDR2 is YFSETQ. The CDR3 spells CASSLGVGNPYMQYF. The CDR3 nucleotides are TGCGCCAGCAGCTTGGGGGTTGGTAACCCATATATGCAGTATTTT.

CDR3 bases: TGTGCCAGCAGCTTAGATTCACATGGAAGGGGGCATTCACCCCTCCACTTT. Translating it yields CASSLDSHGRGHSPLHF. This chain connects TRBV11-2 to TRBJ1-6; 7 bases line up with TRBD1. After removal of 0 bases from V and 8 bases from J, the junction contained 10 bases not matched to a gene. From germline, CDR1 is SGHAT and CDR2 FQNNGV. This CDR3 is built from 17 residues.

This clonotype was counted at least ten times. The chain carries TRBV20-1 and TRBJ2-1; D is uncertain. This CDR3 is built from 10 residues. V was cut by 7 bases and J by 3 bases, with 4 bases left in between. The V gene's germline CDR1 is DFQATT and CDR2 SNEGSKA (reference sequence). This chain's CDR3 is CSVIYNEQFF. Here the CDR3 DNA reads TGCAGTGTGATCTACAATGAGCAGTTCTTC.

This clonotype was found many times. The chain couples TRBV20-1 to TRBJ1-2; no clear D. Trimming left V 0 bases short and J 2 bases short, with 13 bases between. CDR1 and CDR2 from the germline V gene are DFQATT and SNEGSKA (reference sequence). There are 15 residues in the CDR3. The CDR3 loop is CSARETSISNYGYTF. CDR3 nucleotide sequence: TGCAGTGCTAGAGAAACCAGCATTTCCAACTATGGCTACACCTTC.